These 20 T cell receptor beta chains were sequenced from one sample in a study of PD-1 blockade in classical Hodgkin lymphoma. Repertoires were generated with immunoSEQ multiplex PCR, while TCRdb's copy carries only in-frame clones and drops some. The sample contains some 26,000 clones, roughly 80% of which appear only once. Time point in this sample: cycle 4 day 1 (C4D1), after six to seven weeks of nivolumab. Patients all relapsed after autologous stem cell transplantation, and there was variation in brentuximab vedotin exposure. Researchers used magnetic negative selection to pull out pure CD4+ T cells from thawed PBMCs. The input for sequencing was CD4+ T cells from blood, taken before the fourth cycle of nivolumab. The source is a human donor with classical Hodgkin lymphoma.

The J gene is TRBJ2-2, the V gene TRBV5-1, with D possibly matching TRBD2 (7 bases). There are 17 residues in the CDR3. Trimming shortened V by 2 bases and J by 5 bases, and 19 bases separated the two germline ends. The germline V gene encodes CDR1 SGHRS and CDR2 YFSETQ. CDR3 nucleotides: TGCGCCAGCAGCTTAAGGCCGGGGGGCCTACTAACCGGGGAGCTGTTTTTT. This gives the protein CASSLRPGGLLTGELFF.

The rearrangement links TRBV18 to TRBJ1-3, with D possibly TRBD1 on 6 matching bases. This CDR3 contains 17 residues. Germline CDR1 reads KGHSH; CDR2 reads LQKENI. The ends were cut back, 0 bases at V and 4 bases at J, with 16 bases in the middle. This chain's CDR3 is CASSPPSGAASGNTIYF. Written as DNA, the CDR3 is TGTGCCAGCTCACCACCTTCAGGGGCGGCCTCGGGAAACACCATATATTTT.

The chain carries TRBV2 and TRBJ2-2; D unclear. CDR1 and CDR2 (germline): SNHLY, FYNNEI. The length of the CDR3 is 15 residues. Trimming took 3 bases from V and 2 from J, leaving 10 bases between them. In DNA, the CDR3 is TGTGCCAGCAGTGAGGATGGATCTAACACCGGGGAGCTGTTTTTT. Its translation: CASSEDGSNTGELFF.

J is TRBJ1-5 and V is TRBV4-2, with 10 bases lining up with TRBD1. The CDR3 has 15 amino acids. The V gene end was trimmed by 2 bases and the J gene end by 5 bases; junction bases not matched to a gene: 3. From germline, CDR1 is LGHNA and CDR2 YNFKEQ. For the CDR3, the DNA is TGTGCCAGCAGCCAACCGACAGGGGGCGATCAGCCCCAGCATTTT. Translation gives CASSQPTGGDQPQHF.

The V and J genes are TRBV5-5 and TRBJ1-2; D is possibly TRBD1 (5 bases). Germline assignment: CDR1 SGHKS and CDR2 YYEKEE (reference sequence). CDR3 length: 12 amino acids. Trimming pared 4 bases from V and 5 bases from J, leaving 9 bases between. In nucleotides, the CDR3 is TGTGCCAGCAGCCGGGCAGGGTATGGCTACACCTTC. This encodes CASSRAGYGYTF.

The CDR3, as DNA: TGTGCCAGTGAGAGAGGACAGGGCCGCAATCAGCCCCAGCATTTT. Protein sequence: CASERGQGRNQPQHF. The genes are TRBV19 and TRBJ1-5, with 8 positions matching TRBD1. The CDR3 runs to 15 residues. The V gene's germline CDR1 is LNHDA and CDR2 SQIVND (reference sequence). The junction had 8 bases not matched to a gene; V was cut back by 8 bases and J by 2 bases.

The rearrangement uses TRBV7-3 and TRBJ1-1; no definite D call. This CDR3 is 13 amino acids long. Germline loops: CDR1 SGHTA, CDR2 FQGTGA. Trimming cost V 4 bases and J 5 bases, with 11 bases left between them. The CDR3 here is CASSSGVGTEAFF. CDR3 nucleotide sequence: TGTGCCAGCAGCTCCGGGGTAGGGACTGAAGCTTTCTTT.

For this clone: The identical CDR3 is also encoded by other nucleotide sequences in the sample. The J gene is TRBJ1-5, the V gene TRBV30; D is undetermined. The CDR3 has 13 residues. Trimming removed 2 bases from V and 0 bases from J, with 5 bases in between. The germline V gene encodes CDR1 GTSNPN and CDR2 SVGIG (reference sequence). DNA of the CDR3: TGTGCCTGGAGTCAAGATAGCAATCAGCCCCAGCATTTT. This encodes CAWSQDSNQPQHF.

The V and J genes are TRBV4-2 and TRBJ1-4; TRBD1 agrees at 9 bases. This CDR3 spans 15 amino acids. Germline assignment: CDR1 LGHNA and CDR2 YNFKEQ. V was clipped by 5 bases and J by 7 bases; unmatched bases: 8. The CDR3 protein is CASSETGGGGEKLFF. In DNA form, the CDR3 reads TGTGCCAGCAGCGAAACAGGGGGCGGTGGTGAAAAACTGTTTTTT.

V gene TRBV30 combines with J gene TRBJ2-3; D gene uncertain. V lost 5 bases and J lost 6, with 9 bases in between. The length of the CDR3 is 11 residues. Germline-derived CDR1 and CDR2 are GTSNPN and SVGIG (reference sequence). DNA of the CDR3: TGTGCCTGGGGAACATCGGATACGCAGTATTTT. It yields the protein CAWGTSDTQYF.

This clone has just a few counts. At one boundary the junction diverges from the germline segment, which might be a read error. At the DNA level, this CDR3 is encoded by other sequences in the same sample as well. The chain combines TRBV2 with TRBJ1-2; a possible D gene is TRBD1 (5 bases). Germline values: CDR1 SNHLY, CDR2 FYNNEI. The CDR3 loop spans 12 amino acids. CDR3 region: CASSGQGDGYTF. As DNA, the CDR3 is TGTGCCAGCAGTGGTCAGGGCGATGGGTACACCTTC.

The J gene is TRBJ1-1, the V gene TRBV5-1, with D uncertain. V was cut by 3 bases and J by 1 base, with 10 bases left in between. This CDR3 spans 14 amino acids. The V gene's germline CDR1 is SGHRS and CDR2 YFSETQ. The DNA of the CDR3 is TGCGCCAGCAGCTACTTAGGCCCGAACACTGAAGCTTTCTTT. Its translation is CASSYLGPNTEAFF.

This clone appeared once. The rearrangement uses TRBV7-9 and TRBJ1-3, with 9 bases matching TRBD1. With V trimmed by 0 bases and J by 9 bases, 3 bases remained unmatched. Germline CDR1 and CDR2: SEHNR and FQNEAQ (reference sequence). CDR3 length equals 14 residues. Here the CDR3 reads CASSLAGTGSTIYF. CDR3 nucleotide sequence: TGTGCCAGCAGCTTAGCCGGGACAGGGAGCACCATATATTTT.

This clone is labeled as medium-sized. The chain is built from TRBV6-1 and TRBJ2-5; D is unresolved. The germline gives CDR1 MNHNS, CDR2 SASEGT. The CDR3 has 13 residues. V lost 6 bases and J 3 bases, leaving 11 bases between the germline ends. This CDR3 is CASRRRVEETQYF. The CDR3 DNA is TGTGCCAGCAGAAGAAGGGTGGAAGAGACCCAGTACTTC.

Here the CDR3 reads CASTVTATDTQYF. For the CDR3, the DNA is TGCGCCAGCACCGTCACGGCCACAGATACGCAGTATTTT. The chain employs TRBV5-1 and TRBJ2-3, with D hard to call. CDR3 size: 13 residues. Trimming took 6 bases from V and 2 from J, leaving 10 bases between them. Germline assignment: CDR1 SGHRS and CDR2 YFSETQ.

The V call is TRBV19, the J call TRBJ2-7; D may be TRBD1 or TRBD2 (5 bases each). Trimming left V 3 bases short and J 3 bases short, with 12 bases between. Germline lookup yields CDR1 LNHDA and CDR2 SQIVND (reference sequence). The CDR3 is made up of 14 amino acids. The DNA of the CDR3 is TGTGCCAGTAGTATTGGGACGGAATACTACGAGCAGTACTTC. Encoded protein: CASSIGTEYYEQYF.

The V call is TRBV7-2, the J call TRBJ1-3; a weak D match, TRBD1 (5 bases). Trimming took 6 bases from V and 4 from J, leaving 10 bases between them. CDR1 and CDR2 from the germline V gene are SGHTA and FQGNSA. The CDR3 sequence is 13 residues long. CDR3 region: CASSQGTGNTIYF. Here the CDR3 DNA reads TGTGCCAGCAGTCAGGGAACGGGAAACACCATATATTTT.

This clone was detected a few times. The chain uses TRBV7-9 and TRBJ1-1, with D possibly being TRBD1 (6 bases). V lost 5 bases to trimming and J lost 2 bases, with 18 bases between them. This CDR3 spans 16 amino acids. Germline V gives CDR1 SEHNR, CDR2 FQNEAQ (reference sequence). The DNA for the CDR3 is TGTGCCAGCAGCGCCGCCAACAGGGCCTTCAACACTGAAGCTTTCTTT. This codes for CASSAANRAFNTEAFF.

The V call is TRBV19, the J call TRBJ1-2; D ambiguous. CDR3 length: 12 amino acids. V lost 4 bases and J 0 bases, leaving 3 bases between the germline ends. Germline values: CDR1 LNHDA, CDR2 SQIVND (reference sequence). Here the CDR3 reads CASSRANYGYTF. In DNA, the CDR3 is TGTGCCAGTAGTAGGGCTAACTATGGCTACACCTTC.

The rearrangement uses TRBV28 and TRBJ1-2, with D perhaps TRBD1 (5 bases). The CDR3 runs to 13 residues. V lost 11 bases and J 4 bases, leaving 17 bases between the germline ends. The germline V gene has CDR1 MDHEN and CDR2 SYDVKM. The CDR3 DNA is TGTGCCTCGGACACGGCCCTTGGCTATGGCTACACCTTC. As protein: CASDTALGYGYTF.